The 8 T cell receptor beta chains given below trace back to one sample, sequenced in a study of blood T cell repertoires in COVID-19. Measured with immunoSEQ multiplex PCR; TCRdb has only the in-frame clones, and not every one. Of some 670,000 clones listed, just under 90% are singletons. Source material: peripheral blood. Source of these receptors: a woman aged 18 to 35 with acute or convalescent COVID-19.

This chain joins TRBV12-3 or TRBV12-4 and TRBJ2-3; D remains ambiguous. This CDR3 spans 12 amino acids. Trimming pared 4 bases from V and 6 bases from J, leaving 8 bases between. The CDR3 nucleotides are TGTGCCAGCAGTTATGACACTGATACGCAGTATTTT. Translation gives CASSYDTDTQYF.

This chain links TRBV6-5 with TRBJ2-2, with 10 bases fitting TRBD2. J lost 2 bases, V lost 10 bases, and 4 bases had no gene match. The CDR3 is made up of 14 amino acids. Germline CDR1 is MNHEY and CDR2 is SVGAGI. Here the CDR3 DNA reads TGTGCCAACTTAGCGGGGGGTAACACCGGGGAGCTGTTTTTT. Its protein is CANLAGGNTGELFF.

About this clone: This specimen includes other DNA sequences encoding the same CDR3. The chain uses TRBV9 and TRBJ2-7; 7 bases are shared with TRBD1. The CDR3 has 14 amino acids. Trimming removed 0 bases from V and 3 bases from J; junction bases left unmatched: 3. Germline V lookup: CDR1 SGDLS, CDR2 YYNGEE. The CDR3 DNA is TGTGCCAGCAGCGTAGGAGGGGGCATCTACGAGCAGTACTTC. Its translation: CASSVGGGIYEQYF.

The chain is built from TRBV2 and TRBJ2-2, with 15 bases lining up with TRBD2. V shed 6 bases and J 5 bases; nucleotides not matched to a gene: 10. This CDR3 contains 18 residues. Looked up from germline, CDR1 is SNHLY and CDR2 is FYNNEI. The CDR3 DNA sequence: TGTGCCAGCAGGAAAGCCGGGACTAGCGGGGGGCGGACCGGGGAGCTGTTTTTT. This codes for CASRKAGTSGGRTGELFF.

The CDR3 region is CASSLGVSIAKNIQYF. CDR3 coding DNA: TGTGCCAGCAGCTTAGGAGTTTCGATAGCCAAAAACATTCAGTACTTC. The chain carries TRBV7-2 and TRBJ2-4, with D uncertain. V was pared by 1 base and J by 0 bases, with 10 bases between. The length of the CDR3 is 16 residues. From germline, CDR1 is SGHTA and CDR2 FQGNSA.

V and J are TRBV6-1 and TRBJ1-2, with unresolved D. The CDR3 covers 15 residues. V shed 1 base and J shed 0 bases, with 9 bases lying between them. CDR1 MNHNS and CDR2 SASEGT come from the germline V gene. CDR3 loop: CASSEGRAANYGYTF. CDR3 DNA: TGTGCCAGCAGTGAAGGGCGGGCGGCTAACTATGGCTACACCTTC.

The V gene is TRBV7-2, the J gene TRBJ2-2; D may be TRBD2 (6 bases). This CDR3 is 18 amino acids long. V was cut by 1 base and J by 3 bases, with 18 bases left in between. Germline V CDR1 and CDR2: SGHTA, FQGNSA. CDR3 nucleotide sequence: TGTGCCAGCAGCTTAGTGGTAGGGAGGCAGGGAGACACCGGGGAGCTGTTTTTT. Protein: CASSLVVGRQGDTGELFF.

This chain uses TRBV5-1 with TRBJ1-2; D is undetermined. The CDR3 length is 15 residues. Germline V gene lookup returns CDR1 SGHRS and CDR2 YFSETQ. V was pared by 4 bases and J by 1 base, with 14 bases between. Here the CDR3 DNA reads TGCGCCAGCAGCCCCCCCGGGAGTTTTAACTATGGCTACACCTTC. It is translated as CASSPPGSFNYGYTF.